This T cell receptor (beta chain) was obtained from a study of OX40 agonist ivuxolimab in advanced cancers. Overall study: Participants could have had prior anti-PD-1, anti-PD-L1 or anti-CTLA-4 therapy, and more than 35% had some.

Trimming took 10 bases from V and 0 from J, leaving 18 bases between them. From germline, CDR1 is MNHNY and CDR2 SVGAGI (reference sequence). The CDR3 is 15 amino acids. The table came from immunoSEQ multiplex PCR; TCRdb's copy has only in-frame clones and leaves some out. The sample lists tens of thousands of clones; 85% to 90% were seen once. The receptor was derived from an adult with an advanced solid tumor such as melanoma, head and neck, liver or kidney cancer. Sample: CD4+ or CD8+ T cells sorted from blood, taken in a trial of the OX40 agonist ivuxolimab. V usage is TRBV6-6 and J usage is TRBJ1-1, with D maybe TRBD1 (5 bases). CDR3 in DNA: TGTGCCACCGGCGCGGCAGGGAATTTGAACACTGAAGCTTTCTTT. It codes for CATGAAGNLNTEAFF.